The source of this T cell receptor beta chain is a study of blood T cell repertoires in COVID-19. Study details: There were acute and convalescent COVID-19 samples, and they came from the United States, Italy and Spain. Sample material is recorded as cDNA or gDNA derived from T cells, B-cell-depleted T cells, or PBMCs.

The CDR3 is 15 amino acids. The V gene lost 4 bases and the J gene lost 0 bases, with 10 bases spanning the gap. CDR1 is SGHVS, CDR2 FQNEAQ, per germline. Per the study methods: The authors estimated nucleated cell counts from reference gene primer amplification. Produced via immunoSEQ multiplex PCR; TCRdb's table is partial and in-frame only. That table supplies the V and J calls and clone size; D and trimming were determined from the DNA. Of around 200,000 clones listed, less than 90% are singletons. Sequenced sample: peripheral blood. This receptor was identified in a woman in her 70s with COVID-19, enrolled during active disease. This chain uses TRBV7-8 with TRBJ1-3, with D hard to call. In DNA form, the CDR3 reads TGTGCCAGCAGCTCAGGATCCTACTCTGGAAACACCATATATTTT. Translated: CASSSGSYSGNTIYF.